This T cell receptor (beta chain) comes out of a study of T cell responses to AZD1222 COVID-19 vaccine (dated by TCRdb to the early 2020s). Some background on the complete study: A total of 230 to 250 trial participants underwent TCR sequencing, of whom under 220 had received two doses of AZD1222 and 26 had received two doses of the MenACWY control vaccine. Trial participants were enrolled into age subgroups of 18-55, 56-69 and 70-plus years, which contained about 150, 28 and 57 TCR-sequenced participants, respectively.

From the germline V gene, CDR1 is SGDLS and CDR2 is YYNGEE. The CDR3 spans 16 residues, from the cysteine through the phenylalanine. Kept here is only the CDR3 DNA, which spans 48 bases and is read in frame from base 1. At the junction V is shortened by 0 bases and J by 3 bases, with 13 bases in between. What the study reported, not specific to this receptor: Epitopes outside the regions mutated in the B.1.351 and B.1.1.7 variants were reportedly recognized by nearly half of the unique spike-specific TCRs. Only a handful of AZD1222 recipients were SARS-CoV-2 seropositive at baseline, limiting conclusions about previously exposed vaccinees. Most participants were white British and females outnumbered males, and the authors suggested that clonal diversity may have been underestimated. In the small 56-69-year group, the increase in depth fell short of significance, most likely because of low power. Vaccine-associated CD4 TCRs spanned the whole spike protein, with dominant responses in regions 160-218 and 743-854. A significant rise in spike-specific TCR breadth and depth was observed after two AZD1222 doses relative to day 0 and relative to MenACWY recipients. Because no day 14 peak-response samples were available, the repertoires could be characterized only after the peak T cell response.

The time point label, as the study defines it: about 28 days (+/-7) after the second vaccine dose. AZD1222 recipients with second doses at about 4 weeks or about 12 weeks were pooled, because spike-specific TCR depth and breadth did not differ between schedules. Vaccinee samples came from UK trials COV001 and COV002, including a single-blind randomized controlled phase 2/3 trial of AZD1222 (ChAdOx1 nCoV-19) in healthy adults. Trial participant PBMC samples were collected at day 0 and day 28 after the second dose for TCRbeta chain sequencing. The CDR3 regions of human TCRbeta chains were subjected to immunosequencing. Under the source paper's analysis protocol: Repertoire TCRs were checked for matches against a reference library of SARS-CoV-2-specific TCRs that had been generated using the MIRA antigen-specificity platform. Breadth was defined as the fraction of unique TCRs that were SARS-CoV-2-associated. Depth was defined as the fraction of total T cells that were SARS-CoV-2-associated. Using the MIRA data, each spike-specific TCR was mapped to the spike region that the TCR reacts to and placed in a CD4 or CD8 class. Log10-transformed breadth and depth values were compared by one-way ANOVA with Sidak's multiple comparisons tests. The immuneACCESS repertoire file appears here via TCRdb, limited to in-frame rearrangements. These files lack a portion of the clones; in checked studies, under half of the deficit traces to unresolved V genes, and the cause of the others is not known. D and trimming were read from the DNA, whereas the V and J calls and clone size are those reported in that table. Across this sample there are tens of thousands of clones, with over 80% seen only once. The ten biggest clones cover around 8.4% of the sample.

A note on this clone: The clone's antigen remains unknown. Per-base quality was not reported, and no clone a single base away is much larger than it.

The chain is made from TRBV9 and TRBJ1-3; the best D guess is TRBD1, with 6 bases matching. The sequencing used peripheral blood, collected 28 days after the second AZD1222 dose. This TCR derives from an adult who received the AZD1222 COVID-19 vaccine. The nucleotides are TGTGCCAGCAGCGTAGGTGGAGGACAGAATGGAAACACCATATATTTT. It is translated as CASSVGGGQNGNTIYF.